This T cell receptor (beta chain) emerged from a study of blood T cell repertoires in COVID-19. CDR1 is SGHAT, CDR2 FQNNGV, per germline. The junction had 22 bases not matched to a gene; V was cut back by 5 bases and J by 4 bases. The CDR3 runs to 19 residues. Profiled with immunoSEQ multiplex PCR; TCRdb holds only in-frame clones, not every one. Here the sample spans hundreds of thousands of clones, roughly nine tenths being singletons. The gene calls are TRBV11-2 and TRBJ2-7, with TRBD2 identical over 8 bases. The sample consisted of PBMCs or T cells enriched from blood (not recorded which). The clonotype was recovered from a young man who had recovered from COVID-19. CDR3 sequence: CASSTINPFQAGVGYEQYF. In nucleotides, the CDR3 is TGTGCCAGCAGCACCATTAACCCTTTTCAAGCGGGAGTCGGGTACGAGCAGTACTTC.